The 26 T cell receptor beta chains below were found in one sample sequenced in a study of post-analysis software for immune sequencing data. Study-wide points: Five or six TRBV segments, TRBV5-6, TRBV5-1 and TRBV20-1 among them, were found more frequent in patients than controls.

No antigen has been identified for these receptors. Prepared TCR beta cDNA libraries contained unique molecular identifiers. TCRdb redid the calling of the PCR reads with MiXCR, one entry per CDR3 protein. Of approximately 400,000 distinct CDR3 sequences in the sample, less than 40% were seen once. Specimen: blood. The receptors were sampled from a girl under 18 with multiple sclerosis.

This clonotype turned up a few times. The chain uses TRBV7-9 and TRBJ2-7, with D perhaps matching TRBD1 (5 bases). The germline CDR1 and CDR2 sequences are SEHNR and FQNEAQ (reference sequence). This CDR3 is 14 amino acids long. Trimming cost V 5 bases and J 0 bases, with 11 bases left between them. The DNA of the CDR3 is TGTGCCAGCAGCCCTCGACAGTTCTCCTACGAGCAGTACTTC. It is translated as CASSPRQFSYEQYF.

This clonotype was counted a few times. The chain combines TRBV6-2 or TRBV6-3 with TRBJ1-5; D perhaps matches TRBD1 (5 bases). The germline V gene encodes CDR1 MNHEY and CDR2 SVGEGT. Trimming pared 8 bases from V and 2 bases from J, leaving 13 bases between. The CDR3 length is 14 residues. CDR3 in amino acids: CASCGGRRNQPQHF. The CDR3 DNA is TGTGCCAGCTGCGGGGGACGCCGCAATCAGCCCCAGCATTTT.

J is TRBJ2-4 and V is TRBV9; 8 positions agree with TRBD1. The CDR3 covers 14 residues. Germline CDR1 is SGDLS and CDR2 is YYNGEE. With V trimmed by 0 bases and J by 7 bases, 3 bases remained unmatched. As DNA, the CDR3 is TGTGCCAGCAGCGTAGGACAGGGGTATAACATTCAGTACTTC. It is translated as CASSVGQGYNIQYF.

The rearrangement links TRBV12-3 or TRBV12-4 to TRBJ2-1; 12 nucleotides agree with TRBD2. The junction had 3 bases not matched to a gene; V was cut back by 3 bases and J by 9 bases. The CDR3 spans 14 residues. CDR3 sequence (DNA): TGTGCCAGCAGTTTCCGGACTAGCGGGACTGAGCAGTTCTTC. Amino acid sequence: CASSFRTSGTEQFF.

The chain couples TRBV4-1 to TRBJ2-6, with TRBD2 as a possible D gene (5 bases). Trimming took off 1 base at V and 0 bases at J, with 7 bases between the two ends. The CDR3 extends over 16 amino acids. CDR1 and CDR2 from the germline V gene are MGHRA and YSYEKL. For the CDR3, the DNA is TGCGCCAGCAGCCAAGTGGGAGTCTCTGGGGCCAACGTCCTGACTTTC. It codes for CASSQVGVSGANVLTF.

About this clonotype: This may come from a read error, since a much larger clone is one base off. The chain joins TRBV10-3 to TRBJ2-5; D remains unclear. CDR1 is ENHRY, CDR2 SYGVKD, per germline. This CDR3 region has 12 residues. Trimming left V 0 bases short and J 11 bases short, with 10 bases between. CDR3: CAISESSYKQYF. As DNA, the CDR3 is TGTGCCATCAGTGAGTCCTCCTACAAGCAGTACTTC.

This clonotype was detected a few times. The chain is built from TRBV12-3 or TRBV12-4 and TRBJ1-4, with 10 positions matching TRBD1. With 6 bases clipped from V and 3 bases from J, the junction kept 4 bases outside the gene matches. The CDR3 totals 15 residues. The DNA of the CDR3 is TGTGCCAGCAGCCGACAGGGGGCTTCTAATGAAAAACTGTTTTTT. Residues: CASSRQGASNEKLFF.

Only a few counts were recorded for this clonotype. The V gene is TRBV7-2, the J gene TRBJ2-7; 8 positions agree with TRBD1. The CDR3 runs 14 residues. J gave up 4 bases and V 4 bases, and 6 bases lay outside the gene matches. Germline CDR1 SGHTA, CDR2 FQGNSA. CDR3 bases: TGTGCCAGCAGCTCGGGACAGGTGGCGTACGAGCAGTACTTC. It specifies CASSSGQVAYEQYF.

This rearrangement joins TRBV7-2 to TRBJ2-7, with 7 bases lining up with TRBD2. Germline assignment: CDR1 SGHTA and CDR2 FQGNSA. This CDR3 is built from 15 residues. Trimming cost V 3 bases and J 2 bases; bases outside gene matches: 7. CDR3 protein: CASSFSGGGAYEQYF. The DNA for the CDR3 is TGTGCCAGCAGCTTTTCTGGCGGGGGAGCCTACGAGCAGTACTTC.

The V and J genes are TRBV6-5 and TRBJ2-1, with no clear D. The J call may be faulty, since TRBJ2-7 better matches the DNA end. The CDR3 runs to 15 residues. Looked up from germline, CDR1 is MNHEY and CDR2 is SVGAGI. The chain's CDR3 is CASSYSSRWGYEQYF. The CDR3 region has the DNA TGTGCCAGCAGTTACTCGAGCAGGTGGGGCTACGAGCAGTACTTC.

The genes are TRBV4-3 and TRBJ2-3, with D tentatively TRBD1 (6 bases). This CDR3 is 17 amino acids long. Germline V gives CDR1 LGHNA, CDR2 YSLEER. Trimming took 3 bases from V and 3 from J, leaving 19 bases between them. In DNA, the CDR3 is TGCGCCAGCAGCCAGGGCTTGAGGGGGATCTATACAGATACGCAGTATTTT. Protein sequence: CASSQGLRGIYTDTQYF.

This rearrangement joins TRBV3-1 to TRBJ2-7; D perhaps matches TRBD1 (5 bases). The V gene lost 4 bases and the J gene lost 3 bases, with 13 bases spanning the gap. The CDR3 is 14 amino acids. Germline CDR1 LGHDT, CDR2 YNNKEL (reference sequence). In nucleotides, the CDR3 is TGTGCCAGCAGCCCTCACAGGCAGCTCTACGAGCAGTACTTC. This sequence encodes CASSPHRQLYEQYF.

This clonotype came up a few times. The J gene is TRBJ1-1, the V gene TRBV20-1, with 9 nucleotides matching TRBD1. Germline values: CDR1 DFQATT, CDR2 SNEGSKA (reference sequence). V gave up 2 bases and J gave up 4 bases; unmatched junction bases: 8. The CDR3 runs to 15 residues. The CDR3 nucleotides read TGCAGTGCTAGACCCGGGACAGGGTGGGGCACTGAAGCTTTCTTT. The encoded protein is CSARPGTGWGTEAFF.

This clonotype was counted only a few times. This chain links TRBV6-1 with TRBJ1-6; 7 bases line up with TRBD1. V lost 7 bases to trimming and J lost 6 bases; unmatched junction nucleotides: 12. Germline V gene data show CDR1 as MNHNS and CDR2 as SASEGT. The length of the CDR3 is 16 residues. The CDR3 nucleotides are TGTGCCAGCACCTTCGGACAGGCTCGGTTTAATTCACCCCTCCACTTT. Protein product: CASTFGQARFNSPLHF.

The chain uses TRBV27 and TRBJ2-5; 8 nucleotides agree with TRBD2. CDR1 and CDR2 from the germline V gene are MNHEY and SMNVEV (reference sequence). V gave up 8 bases and J gave up 1 base; unmatched junction bases: 18. CDR3 length equals 18 residues. The CDR3 protein is CASGRGATTSEGQETQYF. The CDR3 coding sequence is TGTGCCAGCGGACGGGGGGCGACGACTAGCGAGGGCCAAGAGACCCAGTACTTC.

V and J are TRBV2 and TRBJ1-5; 11 bases align to TRBD1. The CDR3 length is 14 residues. With 9 bases clipped from V and 5 bases from J, the junction kept 6 bases outside the gene matches. The germline gives CDR1 SNHLY, CDR2 FYNNEI. The CDR3 sequence: CASERDRGYQPQHF. The CDR3, as DNA: TGTGCCAGTGAGAGGGACAGGGGGTATCAGCCCCAGCATTTT.

The chain combines TRBV20-1 with TRBJ1-2; D gene unclear. The germline CDR1 and CDR2 sequences are DFQATT and SNEGSKA (reference sequence). Trimming cost V 3 bases and J 8 bases, with 13 bases left between them. The CDR3 runs to 12 residues. The CDR3 loop is CSASASLQGYTF. For the CDR3, the DNA is TGCAGTGCTAGCGCCTCCCTCCAGGGCTACACCTTC.

The rearrangement uses TRBV6-5 and TRBJ2-3, with D perhaps TRBD2 (6 bases). CDR1 and CDR2 (germline): MNHEY, SVGAGI. V lost 6 bases and J 0 bases, leaving 13 bases between the germline ends. The CDR3 loop spans 15 amino acids. The CDR3 sequence is CASRPRGSSTDTQYF. The CDR3 DNA sequence: TGTGCCAGCAGACCACGGGGGAGTAGCACAGATACGCAGTATTTT.

This chain uses TRBV10-3 with TRBJ2-5; D not certain. V lost 6 bases to trimming and J lost 3 bases, with 11 bases between them. This CDR3 region has 13 residues. Germline CDR1 ENHRY, CDR2 SYGVKD. Here the CDR3 reads CAISLYREETQYF. In DNA, the CDR3 is TGTGCCATCAGCTTATACAGAGAAGAGACCCAGTACTTC.

This clonotype was counted between two and nine times. The chain combines TRBV29-1 with TRBJ1-2; D unclear. Looked up from germline, CDR1 is SQVTM and CDR2 is ANQGSEA. V was pared by 8 bases and J by 0 bases, with 10 bases between. The CDR3 spans 12 residues. The DNA of the CDR3 is TGCAGCTCTGCTGGGGCTAACTATGGCTACACCTTC. Translation gives CSSAGANYGYTF.

The CDR3 DNA is TGTGCCAGCAGTGACGTTCCGGACAGTCCTTATGGCTACACCTTC. This sequence encodes CASSDVPDSPYGYTF. V usage is TRBV6-4 and J usage is TRBJ1-2, with a tentative D call TRBD1 (6 bases). The V end was cut by 2 bases, the J end by 5 bases, with 15 bases between. Per the germline V gene, CDR1 is MRHNA and CDR2 is SNTAGT. CDR3 length: 15 amino acids.

This clonotype was picked up one time. A much bigger clone sits one base away, suggesting this may be a read error. The genes are TRBV28 and TRBJ2-4, with 7 positions matching TRBD2. The J call could be wrong; TRBJ2-7 is a better fit for the DNA end. The CDR3 contains 14 residues. Germline assignment: CDR1 MDHEN and CDR2 SYDVKM. In DNA form, the CDR3 reads TGTGCCAGCAGTGGGGACTACACAAAACCCGAGCAGTACTTC. It is translated as CASSGDYTKPEQYF.

The V gene is TRBV7-2, the J gene TRBJ1-4; D gene ambiguous. The CDR3 consists of 14 residues. The germline CDR1 and CDR2 sequences are SGHTA and FQGNSA. V gave up 2 bases and J gave up 8 bases, with 12 bases separating them. The DNA of the CDR3 is TGTGCCAGCAGCTTACGAACCCAGAGGGAAAAACTGTTTTTT. Translating gives CASSLRTQREKLFF.

The DNA for the CDR3 is TGTGCTAGTGGCTACGGGACAGGGGAACGCAATGAGCAGTTCTTC. Translation: CASGYGTGERNEQFF. The J gene is TRBJ2-1, the V gene TRBV12-5, with 10 positions matching TRBD1. Germline V CDR1 and CDR2: LGHNT, FRNRAP. Trimming at V came to 6 bases and at J to 6 bases, leaving 8 bases not matched to a gene. The CDR3 is made up of 15 amino acids. Together with reference TRBV12-5 and TRBJ2-1, the CDR3 gives the full variable domain: DARVTQTPRHKVTEMGQEVTMRCQPILGHNTVFWYRQTMMQGLELLAYFRNRAPLDDSGMPKDRFSAEMPDATLATLKIQPSEPRDSAVYFCASGYGTGERNEQFFGPGTRLTVL.

J is TRBJ2-7 and V is TRBV4-2; TRBD2 matches 10 bases. The junction had 10 bases not matched to a gene; V was cut back by 3 bases and J by 2 bases. The CDR3 totals 17 residues. Germline V CDR1 and CDR2: LGHNA, YNFKEQ. The CDR3 region has the DNA TGTGCCAGCAGCCAGGATTGGAGCGGGGGGGTCCCCTACGAGCAGTACTTC. This codes for CASSQDWSGGVPYEQYF.

In regard to this clonotype: A much larger clone differs from this one at a single base, so this may be a read error. This chain joins TRBV20-1 and TRBJ2-7; D gene unclear. The J call is doubtful: the DNA matches TRBJ2-5 better. The V gene's germline CDR1 is DFQATT and CDR2 SNEGSKA (reference sequence). There are 11 residues in the CDR3. DNA of the CDR3: TGCAGTGCTAGAGATCAAAAGACCCAGTACTTC. Translating it yields CSARDQKTQYF.